Listed here is a single T cell receptor (beta chain). The antigen is not known. The sample comes from a study of shared clonotypes between healthy human individuals. Overall study findings and caveats: Specimens sampled were limited to blood, with tissue repertoires likely differing. An expected dependence of interdonor clonotype sharing on sequencing depth was noted. The represented genetic and exposure-history diversity was limited by the small number of donors.

The method was immunoSEQ multiplex PCR; TCRdb's version includes in-frame clones alone and lacks a portion of them. The sample records fewer than 600,000 clones, 79% being singletons. The CDR3 has 15 residues. Germline CDR1 reads MNHEY; CDR2 reads SMNVEV (reference sequence). Trimming shortened V by 5 bases and J by 6 bases, and 19 bases separated the two germline ends. Donors were healthy HIV-negative adults without recent acute infections or vaccinations. The V call is TRBV27, the J call TRBJ1-1; D uncertain. The source material was PBMCs. The TCR sequence derives from a woman aged 40 to 50 in good health. Some clones in this sample may be carry-over from other donors' samples. The CDR3 coding sequence is TGTGCCAGCAGTCCCCTTCTTTGGGCAGCTTCTGAAGCTTTCTTT. Amino acid sequence: CASSPLLWAASEAFF.